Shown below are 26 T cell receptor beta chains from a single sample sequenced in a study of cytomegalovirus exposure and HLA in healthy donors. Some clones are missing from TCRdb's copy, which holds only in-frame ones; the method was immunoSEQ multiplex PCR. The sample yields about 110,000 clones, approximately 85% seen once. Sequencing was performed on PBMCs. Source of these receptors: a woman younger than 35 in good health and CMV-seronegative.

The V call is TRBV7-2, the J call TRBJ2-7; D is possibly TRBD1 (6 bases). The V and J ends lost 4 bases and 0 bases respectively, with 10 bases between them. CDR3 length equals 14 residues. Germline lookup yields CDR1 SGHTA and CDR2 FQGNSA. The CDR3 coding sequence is TGTGCCAGCAGCTCTCAGGGGAGCTCCTACGAGCAGTACTTC. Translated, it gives CASSSQGSSYEQYF. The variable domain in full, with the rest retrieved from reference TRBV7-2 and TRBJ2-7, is GAGVSQSPSNKVTEKGKDVELRCDPISGHTALYWYRQSLGQGLEFLIYFQGNSAPDKSGLPSDRFSAERTGGSVSTLTIQRTQQEDSAVYLCASSSQGSSYEQYFGPGTRLTVT.

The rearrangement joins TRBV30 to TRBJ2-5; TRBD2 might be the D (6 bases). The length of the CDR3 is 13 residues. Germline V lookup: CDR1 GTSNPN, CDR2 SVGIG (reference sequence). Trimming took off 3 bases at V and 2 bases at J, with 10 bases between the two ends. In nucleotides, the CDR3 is TGTGCCTGGAGGGGGGGTGGTCAAGAGACCCAGTACTTC. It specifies CAWRGGGQETQYF.

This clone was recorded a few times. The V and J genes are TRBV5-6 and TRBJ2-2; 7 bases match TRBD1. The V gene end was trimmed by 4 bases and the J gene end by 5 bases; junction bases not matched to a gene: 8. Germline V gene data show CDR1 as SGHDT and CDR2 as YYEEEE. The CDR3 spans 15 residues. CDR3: CASSPTGAWTGELFF. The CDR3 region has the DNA TGTGCCAGCAGCCCTACAGGGGCGTGGACCGGGGAGCTGTTTTTT.

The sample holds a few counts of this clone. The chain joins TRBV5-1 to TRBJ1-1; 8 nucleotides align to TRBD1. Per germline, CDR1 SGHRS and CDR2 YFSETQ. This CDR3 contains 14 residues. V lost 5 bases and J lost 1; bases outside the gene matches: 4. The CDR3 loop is CASRLGQGNTEAFF. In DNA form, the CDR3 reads TGCGCCAGCAGACTTGGACAGGGGAACACTGAAGCTTTCTTT. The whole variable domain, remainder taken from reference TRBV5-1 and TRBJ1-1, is KAGVTQTPRYLIKTRGQQVTLSCSPISGHRSVSWYQQTPGQGLQFLFEYFSETQRNKGNFPGRFSGRQFSNSRSEMNVSTLELGDSALYLCASRLGQGNTEAFFGQGTRLTVV.

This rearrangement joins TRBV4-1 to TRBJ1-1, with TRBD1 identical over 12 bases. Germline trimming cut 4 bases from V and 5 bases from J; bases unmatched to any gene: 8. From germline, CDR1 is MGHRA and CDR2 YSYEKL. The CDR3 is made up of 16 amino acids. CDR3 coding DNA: TGCGCCAGCAGCCGCCGGGACAGGGGGCTGGAAACTGAAGCTTTCTTT. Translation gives CASSRRDRGLETEAFF.

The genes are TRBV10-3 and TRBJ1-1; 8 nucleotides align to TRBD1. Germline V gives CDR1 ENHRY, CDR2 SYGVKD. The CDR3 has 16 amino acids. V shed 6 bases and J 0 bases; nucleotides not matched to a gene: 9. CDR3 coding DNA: TGTGCCATCAGCACCACTAGACAGGGGATGAACACTGAAGCTTTCTTT. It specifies CAISTTRQGMNTEAFF.

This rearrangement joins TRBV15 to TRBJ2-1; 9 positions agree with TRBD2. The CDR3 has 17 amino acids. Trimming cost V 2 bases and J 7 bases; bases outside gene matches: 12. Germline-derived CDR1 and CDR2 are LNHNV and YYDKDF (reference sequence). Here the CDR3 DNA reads TGTGCCACCAGCAGAAGCCTACCGGGACTAGCACTTAATGAGCAGTTCTTC. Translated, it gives CATSRSLPGLALNEQFF.

CDR3 coding DNA: TGTGCCATCAGTGACCAGGGGGCCGGGGAGCTGTTTTTT. Translated, it gives CAISDQGAGELFF. The chain employs TRBV10-3 and TRBJ2-2; the match to TRBD1 covers 7 bases. From germline, CDR1 is ENHRY and CDR2 SYGVKD. The ends lost 3 bases at V and 6 bases at J; junction bases unmatched: 1. This CDR3 has 13 amino acids.

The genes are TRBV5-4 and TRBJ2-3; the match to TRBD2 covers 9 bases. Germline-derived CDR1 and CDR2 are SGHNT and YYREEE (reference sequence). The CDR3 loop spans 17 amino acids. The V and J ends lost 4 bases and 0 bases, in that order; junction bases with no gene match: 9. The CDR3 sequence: CASSGQTSGPSTDTQYF. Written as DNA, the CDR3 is TGTGCCAGCAGCGGCCAGACTAGCGGCCCTAGCACAGATACGCAGTATTTT.

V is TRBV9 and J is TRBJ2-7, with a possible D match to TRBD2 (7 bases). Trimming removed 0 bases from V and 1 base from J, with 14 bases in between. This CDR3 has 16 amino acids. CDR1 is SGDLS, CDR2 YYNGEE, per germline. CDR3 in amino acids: CASSVDGGGGSYEQYF. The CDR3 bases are TGTGCCAGCAGCGTAGACGGCGGGGGCGGGTCCTACGAGCAGTACTTC.

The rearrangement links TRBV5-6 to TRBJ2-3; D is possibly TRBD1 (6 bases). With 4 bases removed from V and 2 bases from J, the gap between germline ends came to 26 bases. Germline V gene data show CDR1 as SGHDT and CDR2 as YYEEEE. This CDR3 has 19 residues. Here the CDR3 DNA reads TGTGCCAGCAGCACCTGGGACGGTGTACAGGGAATTTCCACAGATACGCAGTATTTT. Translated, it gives CASSTWDGVQGISTDTQYF.

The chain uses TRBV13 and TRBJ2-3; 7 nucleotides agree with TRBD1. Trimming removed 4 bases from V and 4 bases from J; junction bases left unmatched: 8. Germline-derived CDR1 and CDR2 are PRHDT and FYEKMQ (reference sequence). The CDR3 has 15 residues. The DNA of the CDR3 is TGTGCCAGCAGCTGGGGACAGTTGGGAGCAGATACGCAGTATTTT. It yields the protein CASSWGQLGADTQYF.

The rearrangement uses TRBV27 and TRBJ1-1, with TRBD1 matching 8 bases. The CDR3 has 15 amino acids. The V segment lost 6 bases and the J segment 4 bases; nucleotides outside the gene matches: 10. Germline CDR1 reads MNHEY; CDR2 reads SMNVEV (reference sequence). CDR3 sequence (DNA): TGTGCCAGCAGGAAAGACAGGGGAGGGAGCACTGAAGCTTTCTTT. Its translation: CASRKDRGGSTEAFF.

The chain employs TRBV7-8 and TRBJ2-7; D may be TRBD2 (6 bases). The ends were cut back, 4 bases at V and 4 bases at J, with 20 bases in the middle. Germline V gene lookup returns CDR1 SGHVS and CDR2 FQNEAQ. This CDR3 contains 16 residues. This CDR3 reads CASSSRRGSGVYEQYF. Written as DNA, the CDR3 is TGTGCCAGCAGCTCCCGGCGGGGTAGCGGAGTTTACGAGCAGTACTTC.

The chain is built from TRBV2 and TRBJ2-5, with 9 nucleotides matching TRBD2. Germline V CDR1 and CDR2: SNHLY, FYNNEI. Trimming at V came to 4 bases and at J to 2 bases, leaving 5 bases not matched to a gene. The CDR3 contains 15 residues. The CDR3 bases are TGTGCCAGCAGTGTGGCGGCGGGGGGGCAAGAGACCCAGTACTTC. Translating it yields CASSVAAGGQETQYF.

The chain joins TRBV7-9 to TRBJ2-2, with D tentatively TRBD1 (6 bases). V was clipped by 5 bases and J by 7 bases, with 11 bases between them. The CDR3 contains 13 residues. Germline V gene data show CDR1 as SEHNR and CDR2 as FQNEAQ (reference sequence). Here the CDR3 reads CASSTGWNGELFF. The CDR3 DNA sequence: TGTGCCAGCAGCACAGGGTGGAACGGGGAGCTGTTTTTT.

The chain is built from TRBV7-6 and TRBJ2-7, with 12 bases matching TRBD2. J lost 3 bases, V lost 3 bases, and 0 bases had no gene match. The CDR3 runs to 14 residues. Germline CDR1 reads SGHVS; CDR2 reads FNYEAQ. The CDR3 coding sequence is TGTGCCAGCAGCTTGACTAGCGGGGGCTACGAGCAGTACTTC. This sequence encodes CASSLTSGGYEQYF.

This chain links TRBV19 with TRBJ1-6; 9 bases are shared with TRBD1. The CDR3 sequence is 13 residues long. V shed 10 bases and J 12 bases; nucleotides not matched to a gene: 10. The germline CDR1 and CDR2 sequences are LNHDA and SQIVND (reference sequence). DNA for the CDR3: TGTGCCACCTCCCGGGACAGGGAAAGACCCCTCCACTTT. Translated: CATSRDRERPLHF. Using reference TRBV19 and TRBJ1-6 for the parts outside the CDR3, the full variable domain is DGGITQSPKYLFRKEGQNVTLSCEQNLNHDAMYWYRQDPGQGLRLIYYSQIVNDFQKGDIAEGYSVSREKKESFPLTVTSAQKNPTAFYLCATSRDRERPLHFGNGTRLTVT.

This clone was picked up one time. The CDR3 nucleotides read TGTGCCAGCCGAGAAGGGACAGTCAATGAAAAACTGTTTTTT. This sequence encodes CASREGTVNEKLFF. The V call is TRBV6-1, the J call TRBJ1-4, with TRBD1 matching over 7 bases. In germline, CDR1 is MNHNS, CDR2 SASEGT. The CDR3 extends over 14 amino acids. The junction had 8 bases not matched to a gene; V was cut back by 8 bases and J by 5 bases.

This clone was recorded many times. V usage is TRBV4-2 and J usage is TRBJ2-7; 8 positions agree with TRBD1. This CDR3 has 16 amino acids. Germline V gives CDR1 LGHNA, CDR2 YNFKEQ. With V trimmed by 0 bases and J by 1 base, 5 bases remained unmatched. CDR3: CASSQDEGDRSYEQYF. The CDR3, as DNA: TGTGCCAGCAGCCAAGATGAGGGGGACAGGTCCTACGAGCAGTACTTC.

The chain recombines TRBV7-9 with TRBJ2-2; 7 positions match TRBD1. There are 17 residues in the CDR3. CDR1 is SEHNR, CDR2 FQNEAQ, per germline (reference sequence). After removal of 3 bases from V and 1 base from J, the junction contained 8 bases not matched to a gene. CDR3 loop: CASSFTDRVRNTGELFF. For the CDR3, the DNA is TGTGCCAGCAGCTTCACCGACAGGGTCCGGAACACCGGGGAGCTGTTTTTT.

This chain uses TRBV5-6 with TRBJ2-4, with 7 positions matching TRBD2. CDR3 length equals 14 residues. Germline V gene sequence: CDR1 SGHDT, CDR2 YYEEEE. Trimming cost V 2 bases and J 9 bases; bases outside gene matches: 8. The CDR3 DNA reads TGTGCCAGCAGCTTCGGACTAGAGCGGGGCATTCAGTACTTC. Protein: CASSFGLERGIQYF.

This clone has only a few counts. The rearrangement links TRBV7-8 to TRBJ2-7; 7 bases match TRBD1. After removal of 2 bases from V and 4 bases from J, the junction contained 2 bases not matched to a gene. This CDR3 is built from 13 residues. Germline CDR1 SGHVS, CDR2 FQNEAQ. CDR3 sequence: CASSLNRGYEQYF. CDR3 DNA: TGTGCCAGCAGCTTAAACAGGGGATACGAGCAGTACTTC.

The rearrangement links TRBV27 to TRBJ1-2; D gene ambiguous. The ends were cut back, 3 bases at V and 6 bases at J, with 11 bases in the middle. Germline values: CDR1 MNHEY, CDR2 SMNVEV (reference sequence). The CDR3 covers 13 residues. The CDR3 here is CASSLRGNNGYTF. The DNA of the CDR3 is TGTGCCAGCAGTTTGAGAGGGAATAATGGCTACACCTTC.

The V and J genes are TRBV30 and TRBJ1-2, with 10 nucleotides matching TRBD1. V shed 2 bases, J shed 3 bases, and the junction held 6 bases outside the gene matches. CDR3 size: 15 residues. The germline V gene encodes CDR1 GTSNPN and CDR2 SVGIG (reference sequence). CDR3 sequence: CAWSRPGTGDYGYTF. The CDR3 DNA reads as TGTGCCTGGAGTCGTCCCGGGACAGGGGACTATGGCTACACCTTC. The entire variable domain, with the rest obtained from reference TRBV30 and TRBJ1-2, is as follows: SQTIHQWPATLVQPVGSPLSLECTVEGTSNPNLYWYRQAAGRGLQLLFYSVGIGQISSEVPQNLSASRPQDRQFILSSKKLLLSDSGFYLCAWSRPGTGDYGYTFGSGTRLTVV.

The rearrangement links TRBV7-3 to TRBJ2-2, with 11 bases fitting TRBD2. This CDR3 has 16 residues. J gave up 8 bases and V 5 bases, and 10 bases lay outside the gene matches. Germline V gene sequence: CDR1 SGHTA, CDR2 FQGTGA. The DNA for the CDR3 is TGTGCCAGCAGCCATACTAGCGGGGGAAGTGTAGGGGAGCTGTTTTTT. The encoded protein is CASSHTSGGSVGELFF.